Shown below are 32 T cell receptor beta chains from a single sample sequenced in a study of cytomegalovirus exposure and HLA in healthy donors. Primers included in the PCR were 60 Vbeta and 13 Jbeta primers. TCRdb's table, derived via immunoSEQ multiplex PCR, lists solely in-frame clones and lacks some. The data contain 150,000 to 200,000 clones, around 75% of them seen just once; the ten biggest clones take up over 1.5%. The sequenced sample was PBMCs. The receptors here all came from a woman aged 25 to 39 in good health and CMV-seronegative.

The chain combines TRBV30 with TRBJ1-2; D unresolved. With 0 bases removed from V and 6 bases from J, the gap between germline ends came to 11 bases. The germline CDR1 and CDR2 sequences are GTSNPN and SVGIG (reference sequence). The CDR3 extends over 13 amino acids. CDR3 DNA sequence: TGTGCCTGGAGTGTAGGAGAGGCAAATGGCTACACCTTC. Its protein is CAWSVGEANGYTF.

This clone occurred a few times. J is TRBJ1-5 and V is TRBV7-9; 7 bases align to TRBD1. Germline assignment: CDR1 SEHNR and CDR2 FQNEAQ (reference sequence). The V gene end was trimmed by 1 base and the J gene end by 5 bases; junction bases not matched to a gene: 8. The CDR3 consists of 16 residues. The CDR3 nucleotides read TGTGCCAGCAGCTTAGGGCCGGATCAGGGGGATCAGCCCCAGCATTTT. This encodes CASSLGPDQGDQPQHF.

The sample holds one count of this clone. The genes are TRBV4-2 and TRBJ2-7, with 15 nucleotides matching TRBD2. In germline, CDR1 is LGHNA, CDR2 YNFKEQ. This CDR3 comprises 19 residues. Trimming took 0 bases from V and 0 from J; bases not matched to a gene: 6. The CDR3 DNA is TGTGCCAGCAGCCAAGATCCAGGACTAGCGGGAGGGACCTCCTACGAGCAGTACTTC. Its translation is CASSQDPGLAGGTSYEQYF.

This sequence joins TRBV9 and TRBJ1-5, with unresolved D. CDR1 and CDR2 (germline): SGDLS, YYNGEE. V was shortened by 0 bases and J by 4 bases, with 5 bases between the two germline ends. The CDR3 length is 13 residues. CDR3 residues: CASSVGPNQPQHF. The CDR3 coding sequence is TGTGCCAGCAGCGTAGGTCCAAATCAGCCCCAGCATTTT.

The CDR3 loop reads CASSQDYPGGGEKLFF. The CDR3 coding sequence is TGCGCCAGCAGCCAAGATTACCCAGGGGGCGGCGAAAAACTGTTTTTT. V is TRBV4-1 and J is TRBJ1-4; the match to TRBD1 covers 8 bases. Germline lookup yields CDR1 MGHRA and CDR2 YSYEKL. V gave up 0 bases and J gave up 8 bases; unmatched junction bases: 8. This CDR3 comprises 16 residues.

The rearrangement uses TRBV6-1 and TRBJ2-5; D possibly corresponds to TRBD2 (5 bases). The last part of the DNA fits TRBJ2-7 better; the J call may be wrong. Germline lookup yields CDR1 MNHNS and CDR2 SASEGT. This CDR3 is 15 amino acids long. The CDR3 DNA reads as TGTGCCAGCAGTGAAGCGCCCCGGGAAGCCTACGAGCAGTACTTC. This sequence encodes CASSEAPREAYEQYF.

The rearrangement links TRBV5-4 to TRBJ2-7; D is possibly TRBD1 (6 bases). The CDR3 is 13 residues long. The germline V and J ends were trimmed by 2 bases and 6 bases, with 12 bases remaining between them. Germline V gives CDR1 SGHNT, CDR2 YYREEE (reference sequence). This CDR3 is CASSLDRTAEQYF. In DNA form, the CDR3 reads TGTGCCAGCAGCTTAGACAGGACGGCCGAGCAGTACTTC.

V and J are TRBV29-1 and TRBJ2-1; D possibly corresponds to TRBD2 (5 bases). CDR3 length: 12 amino acids. V was clipped by 1 base and J by 9 bases, with 10 bases between them. Germline V gives CDR1 SQVTM, CDR2 ANQGSEA. As DNA, the CDR3 is TGCAGCGTTGAAGTGCCAAGCGGTGAGCAGTTCTTC. Translated, it gives CSVEVPSGEQFF.

V and J are TRBV7-2 and TRBJ2-7; the match to TRBD2 covers 7 bases. Looked up from germline, CDR1 is SGHTA and CDR2 is FQGNSA. J gave up 5 bases and V 4 bases, and 8 bases lay outside the gene matches. This CDR3 spans 14 amino acids. CDR3 in amino acids: CASSSVLASNEQYF. The CDR3 DNA reads as TGTGCCAGCAGCTCCGTACTAGCGAGCAACGAGCAGTACTTC. Using reference TRBV7-2 and TRBJ2-7 for the parts outside the CDR3, the full variable domain is GAGVSQSPSNKVTEKGKDVELRCDPISGHTALYWYRQSLGQGLEFLIYFQGNSAPDKSGLPSDRFSAERTGGSVSTLTIQRTQQEDSAVYLCASSSVLASNEQYFGPGTRLTVT.

The V call is TRBV5-1, the J call TRBJ2-5; TRBD1 aligns across 11 bases. CDR3 length: 17 amino acids. Per the germline V gene, CDR1 is SGHRS and CDR2 is YFSETQ. V dropped 1 base and J dropped 1; count of bases not matched to a gene: 6. The CDR3 nucleotides are TGCGCCAGCAGCTTGTTCCTTGGGACAGGGGGCCAAGAGACCCAGTACTTC. Amino acid sequence: CASSLFLGTGGQETQYF.

This chain joins TRBV5-1 and TRBJ2-1, with TRBD2 identical over 14 bases. J gave up 7 bases and V 3 bases, and 3 bases lay outside the gene matches. The CDR3 consists of 15 residues. Germline assignment: CDR1 SGHRS and CDR2 YFSETQ. The CDR3 DNA reads as TGCGCCAGCAGCTACGGGACTAGCGGGAGTAATGAGCAGTTCTTC. Amino acids: CASSYGTSGSNEQFF.

The gene calls are TRBV10-3 and TRBJ1-3; D possibly corresponds to TRBD1 (5 bases). This CDR3 has 17 amino acids. CDR1 is ENHRY and CDR2 is SYGVKD in the germline V gene. Trimming removed 6 bases at V and 0 bases at J, with 18 bases between. CDR3 loop: CAIRGDPGLISGNTIYF. The CDR3 DNA reads as TGTGCCATCAGGGGGGACCCGGGACTGATCTCTGGAAACACCATATATTTT.

The rearrangement links TRBV7-2 to TRBJ1-1; 7 nucleotides align to TRBD1. Germline lookup yields CDR1 SGHTA and CDR2 FQGNSA. Trimming at V came to 5 bases and at J to 1 base, leaving 7 bases not matched to a gene. This CDR3 has 15 residues. The CDR3 region has the DNA TGTGCCAGCAGCACTAAACAGGGGAAGAACACTGAAGCTTTCTTT. Translation: CASSTKQGKNTEAFF. Looking up the rest from reference TRBV7-2 and TRBJ1-1 gives the full variable domain: GAGVSQSPSNKVTEKGKDVELRCDPISGHTALYWYRQSLGQGLEFLIYFQGNSAPDKSGLPSDRFSAERTGGSVSTLTIQRTQQEDSAVYLCASSTKQGKNTEAFFGQGTRLTVV.

The chain carries TRBV5-1 and TRBJ2-3; the match to TRBD2 covers 9 bases. The V segment lost 2 bases and the J segment 1 base; nucleotides outside the gene matches: 2. In germline, CDR1 is SGHRS, CDR2 YFSETQ. The CDR3 runs to 15 residues. In nucleotides, the CDR3 is TGCGCCAGCAGCTTCGCTAGCGGGGGCACAGATACGCAGTATTTT. The encoded protein is CASSFASGGTDTQYF. Together with reference TRBV5-1 and TRBJ2-3, the CDR3 gives the full variable domain: KAGVTQTPRYLIKTRGQQVTLSCSPISGHRSVSWYQQTPGQGLQFLFEYFSETQRNKGNFPGRFSGRQFSNSRSEMNVSTLELGDSALYLCASSFASGGTDTQYFGPGTRLTVL.

The chain combines TRBV4-2 with TRBJ2-7; 13 bases fit TRBD2. The CDR3 is 19 residues long. V gave up 0 bases and J gave up 3 bases; unmatched junction bases: 11. Per germline, CDR1 LGHNA and CDR2 YNFKEQ. CDR3 sequence (DNA): TGTGCCAGCAGCCAAGAAGGAAGTCGGGGACTAGCGGGGTTCTACGAGCAGTACTTC. Its translation: CASSQEGSRGLAGFYEQYF.

Details on this clone: Other DNA sequences from this sample encode an identical CDR3 as well. V usage is TRBV27 and J usage is TRBJ1-5, with no clear D. Between the trimmed V and J ends, which lost 0 bases and 2 bases, there was a span of 8 bases. The CDR3 loop spans 15 amino acids. Germline assignment: CDR1 MNHEY and CDR2 SMNVEV (reference sequence). The CDR3 loop is CASSLSPGGNQPQHF. In nucleotides, the CDR3 is TGTGCCAGCAGTTTATCTCCCGGGGGCAATCAGCCCCAGCATTTT.

This clone was counted a single time. The V gene is TRBV5-5, the J gene TRBJ2-5; TRBD1 agrees at 7 bases. J lost 0 bases, V lost 3 bases, and 2 bases had no gene match. Germline V CDR1 and CDR2: SGHKS, YYEKEE (reference sequence). The CDR3 runs to 14 residues. This chain's CDR3 is CASSSTGHQETQYF. CDR3 coding DNA: TGTGCCAGCAGCTCGACAGGGCACCAAGAGACCCAGTACTTC.

The rearrangement uses TRBV6-5 and TRBJ1-1; tentatively, D is TRBD1 (5 bases). This CDR3 is built from 13 residues. The germline V gene encodes CDR1 MNHEY and CDR2 SVGAGI. Trimming left V 5 bases short and J 9 bases short, with 16 bases between. CDR3 sequence reads: CASSRIGGRQAFF. The CDR3, as DNA: TGTGCCAGCAGTCGAATCGGGGGGAGACAAGCTTTCTTT.

The V call is TRBV2, the J call TRBJ1-5; TRBD1 is a possible D gene (5 bases). CDR1 and CDR2 from the germline V gene are SNHLY and FYNNEI. The CDR3 covers 15 residues. Trimming pared 4 bases from V and 4 bases from J, leaving 14 bases between. Written as DNA, the CDR3 is TGTGCCAGCAGTGTGCAGGGACTAGGAAATCAGCCCCAGCATTTT. Its translation: CASSVQGLGNQPQHF.

The chain combines TRBV10-2 with TRBJ2-2; possible D gene TRBD2, 5 bases. Deletions cut 8 bases from V and 4 bases from J, with 14 bases between. This CDR3 is 14 amino acids long. CDR1 and CDR2 from the germline V gene are WSHSY and SAAADI. The CDR3 is CASARGSGTGELFF. The CDR3 nucleotides are TGCGCCAGCGCCCGGGGAAGTGGCACCGGGGAGCTGTTTTTT.

This clone occurred a few times. The chain links TRBV12-1 to TRBJ2-5; no DNA check was done on the table's D call, TRBD1. TRBV12-1 is a listed pseudogene. This CDR3 comprises 15 residues. CDR3 nucleotide sequence: TGTGCCAGCAGCCCCGGATCCGTTGTCAGGAAGACCCAGTACTTC. It yields the protein CASSPGSVVRKTQYF.

This sequence joins TRBV5-1 and TRBJ2-3; 7 nucleotides line up with TRBD1. Germline CDR1 and CDR2: SGHRS and YFSETQ. V lost 4 bases and J lost 3; bases outside the gene matches: 5. This CDR3 has 14 amino acids. CDR3 nucleotides: TGCGCCAGCAGCGCGCCGACAGGGACAGATACGCAGTATTTT. The encoded protein is CASSAPTGTDTQYF. Based on the CDR3 plus reference TRBV5-1 and TRBJ2-3, the full variable domain is KAGVTQTPRYLIKTRGQQVTLSCSPISGHRSVSWYQQTPGQGLQFLFEYFSETQRNKGNFPGRFSGRQFSNSRSEMNVSTLELGDSALYLCASSAPTGTDTQYFGPGTRLTVL.

This chain joins TRBV4-1 and TRBJ2-1; 14 positions agree with TRBD2. The trim removed 1 base at V and 10 bases at J, leaving 6 bases unmatched. Germline loops: CDR1 MGHRA, CDR2 YSYEKL. There are 16 residues in the CDR3. CDR3 amino acids: CASSQAAGLAGVEQFF. The CDR3 region has the DNA TGCGCCAGCAGCCAAGCTGCGGGACTAGCGGGAGTCGAGCAGTTCTTC.

The rearrangement uses TRBV6-6 and TRBJ1-2, with TRBD1 as a possible D gene (5 bases). Looked up from germline, CDR1 is MNHNY and CDR2 is SVGAGI (reference sequence). This CDR3 region has 16 residues. V lost 6 bases, J lost 0 bases, and 17 bases lay in between. CDR3 loop: CASSRQRLNSNYGYTF. CDR3 coding DNA: TGTGCCAGCAGCCGACAGAGACTTAACTCTAACTATGGCTACACCTTC.

This rearrangement joins TRBV6-5 to TRBJ1-1, with 8 bases identical to TRBD1. The CDR3 length is 16 residues. Germline CDR1 MNHEY, CDR2 SVGAGI. The trim removed 4 bases at V and 0 bases at J, leaving 7 bases unmatched. The CDR3 reads CASSSAGGAMNTEAFF. In nucleotides, the CDR3 is TGTGCCAGCAGTTCTGCAGGGGGCGCAATGAACACTGAAGCTTTCTTT.

This clone was counted only a few times. The genes are TRBV18 and TRBJ2-7, with no clear D. Germline values: CDR1 KGHSH, CDR2 LQKENI. V lost 2 bases, J lost 4 bases, and 24 bases lay in between. The CDR3 is 18 residues long. CDR3 coding DNA: TGTGCCAGCTCACCAGATCTTTTTTACGGCGGATACGAGTACGAGCAGTACTTC. It is translated as CASSPDLFYGGYEYEQYF.

The CDR3, as DNA: TGTGCCAGCAGTGAATGGCAGGGTGGAGTTGGTGGAGATACGCAGTATTTT. This sequence encodes CASSEWQGGVGGDTQYF. The V gene is TRBV25-1, the J gene TRBJ2-3; tentatively, D is TRBD1 (5 bases). Germline CDR1 and CDR2: MGHDK and SYGVNS. V shed 1 base and J shed 5 bases, with 19 bases lying between them. The CDR3 runs to 17 residues.

This sequence joins TRBV7-9 and TRBJ2-4; possibly TRBD2 for D (5 bases). The CDR3 spans 13 residues. The ends were cut back, 8 bases at V and 0 bases at J, with 8 bases in the middle. Per germline, CDR1 SEHNR and CDR2 FQNEAQ (reference sequence). For the CDR3, the DNA is TGTGCCAGCCTAGCTTTAGCCAAAAACATTCAGTACTTC. Translation gives CASLALAKNIQYF.

Note on this clone: The sample holds other DNA sequences that translate to the same CDR3. The chain couples TRBV9 to TRBJ2-1; 11 bases align to TRBD2. CDR1 is SGDLS, CDR2 YYNGEE, per germline. J was trimmed by 4 bases and V by 0 bases; bases with no gene match: 3. The CDR3 has 16 residues. The chain's CDR3 is CASSVGLAGGYNEQFF. The CDR3 nucleotides read TGTGCCAGCAGCGTAGGTTTAGCGGGAGGGTACAATGAGCAGTTCTTC.

J is TRBJ2-7 and V is TRBV5-1; 7 bases are shared with TRBD1. The V and J ends lost 1 base and 3 bases, in that order; junction bases with no gene match: 7. The CDR3 contains 15 residues. The germline V gene encodes CDR1 SGHRS and CDR2 YFSETQ. Here the CDR3 DNA reads TGCGCCAGCAGCTTGTGGTCAGGGGGAGACTACGAGCAGTACTTC. Its translation is CASSLWSGGDYEQYF.

The CDR3 coding sequence is TGTGCCAGCTCACCACCTAGTAGGAATGACTATGAGCAGTTCTTC. It is translated as CASSPPSRNDYEQFF. The chain is built from TRBV18 and TRBJ2-1; D unclear. Trimming cost V 0 bases and J 8 bases, with 14 bases left between them. CDR3 length: 15 amino acids. Germline V gene lookup returns CDR1 KGHSH and CDR2 LQKENI.

The table lists this clone with a few counts. This chain connects TRBV27 to TRBJ1-2; D is unresolved. Trimming pared 5 bases from V and 8 bases from J, leaving 12 bases between. The CDR3 extends over 12 amino acids. The germline CDR1 and CDR2 sequences are MNHEY and SMNVEV (reference sequence). DNA of the CDR3: TGTGCCAGCAGTCCCTATACGGGAGGCTACACCTTC. It yields the protein CASSPYTGGYTF.